Sequencing of this T cell receptor (beta chain) was carried out in a study of monozygotic twins with inflammatory bowel disease. Overall study findings and caveats: Against healthy co-twins, IBD patients had lower TCRbeta diversity (measured by inverse Simpson).

Reanalyzing the 5' RACE reads, TCRdb keeps one entry per CDR3 protein, without DNA. The listing contains fewer than 400,000 distinct CDR3 sequences. About this clonotype itself: Its antigen is unknown.

The sequenced material came from blood. This receptor was identified in a human donor with ulcerative colitis or Crohn's disease, or a healthy co-twin of an affected twin (not recorded which).

The CDR3 sequence is CSARVFSRGQGDYTIYF. The chain has TRBV20-1 and TRBJ1-3; TCRdb's D gene call, TRBD1, goes unchecked for lack of DNA. CDR1 and CDR2 from the germline V gene are DFQATT and SNEGSKA (reference sequence). The CDR3 covers 17 residues.